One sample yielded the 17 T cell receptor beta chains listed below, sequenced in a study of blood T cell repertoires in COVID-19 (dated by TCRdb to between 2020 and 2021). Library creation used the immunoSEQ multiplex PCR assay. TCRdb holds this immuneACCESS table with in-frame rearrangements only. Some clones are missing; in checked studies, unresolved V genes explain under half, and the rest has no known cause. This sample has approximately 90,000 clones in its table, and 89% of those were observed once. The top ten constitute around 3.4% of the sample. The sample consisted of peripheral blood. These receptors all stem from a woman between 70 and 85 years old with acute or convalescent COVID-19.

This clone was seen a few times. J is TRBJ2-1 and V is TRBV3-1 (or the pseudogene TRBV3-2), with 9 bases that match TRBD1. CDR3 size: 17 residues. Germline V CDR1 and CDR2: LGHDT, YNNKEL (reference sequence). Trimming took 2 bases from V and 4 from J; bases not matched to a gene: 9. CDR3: CASSQTAGTGIYNEQFF. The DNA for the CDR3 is TGTGCCAGCAGCCAAACGGCGGGGACAGGGATTTACAATGAGCAGTTCTTC.

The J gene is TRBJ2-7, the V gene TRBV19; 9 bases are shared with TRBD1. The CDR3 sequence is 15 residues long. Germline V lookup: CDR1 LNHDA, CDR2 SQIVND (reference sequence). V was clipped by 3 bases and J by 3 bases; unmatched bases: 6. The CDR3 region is CASSIIGTGLYEQYF. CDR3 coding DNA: TGTGCCAGTAGTATTATCGGGACAGGGCTCTACGAGCAGTACTTC.

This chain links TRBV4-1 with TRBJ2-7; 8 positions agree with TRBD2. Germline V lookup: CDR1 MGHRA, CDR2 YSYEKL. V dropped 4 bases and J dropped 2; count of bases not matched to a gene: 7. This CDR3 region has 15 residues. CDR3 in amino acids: CASSLGTSWAYEQYV. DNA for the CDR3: TGCGCCAGCAGCCTTGGGACTAGTTGGGCCTACGAGCAGTACGTC.

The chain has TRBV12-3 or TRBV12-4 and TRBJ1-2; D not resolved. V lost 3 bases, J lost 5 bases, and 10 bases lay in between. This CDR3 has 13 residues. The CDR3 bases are TGTGCCAGCAGTTTCTCGGCGGCTTATGGCTACACCTTC. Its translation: CASSFSAAYGYTF.

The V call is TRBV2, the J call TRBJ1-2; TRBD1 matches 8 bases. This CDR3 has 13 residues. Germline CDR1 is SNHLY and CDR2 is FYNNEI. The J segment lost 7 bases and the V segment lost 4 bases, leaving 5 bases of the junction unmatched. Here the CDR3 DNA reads TGTGCCAGCAGTGCGGACAGGGCGGCTGGCTACACCTTC. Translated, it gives CASSADRAAGYTF.

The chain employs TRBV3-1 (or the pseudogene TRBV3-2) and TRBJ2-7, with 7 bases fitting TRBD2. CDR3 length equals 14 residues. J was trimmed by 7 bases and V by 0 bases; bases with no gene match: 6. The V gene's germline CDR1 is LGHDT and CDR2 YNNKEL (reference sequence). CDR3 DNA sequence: TGTGCCAGCAGCCAAGAGGGAGGGTCTCGGGAGCAGTACTTC. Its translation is CASSQEGGSREQYF.

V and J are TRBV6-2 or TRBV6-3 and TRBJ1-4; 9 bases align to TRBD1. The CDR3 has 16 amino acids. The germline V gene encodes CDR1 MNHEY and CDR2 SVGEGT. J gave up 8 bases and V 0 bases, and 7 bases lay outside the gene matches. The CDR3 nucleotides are TGTGCCAGCAGTTACTCGATAGGGACAGGGAGGGAAAAACTGTTTTTT. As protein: CASSYSIGTGREKLFF.

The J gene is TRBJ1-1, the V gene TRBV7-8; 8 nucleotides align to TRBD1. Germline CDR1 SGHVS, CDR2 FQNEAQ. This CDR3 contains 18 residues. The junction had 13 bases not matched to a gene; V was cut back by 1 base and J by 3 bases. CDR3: CASSLGAGRGQVDTEAFF. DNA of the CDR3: TGTGCCAGCAGCTTAGGGGCCGGCAGGGGGCAGGTGGACACTGAAGCTTTCTTT.

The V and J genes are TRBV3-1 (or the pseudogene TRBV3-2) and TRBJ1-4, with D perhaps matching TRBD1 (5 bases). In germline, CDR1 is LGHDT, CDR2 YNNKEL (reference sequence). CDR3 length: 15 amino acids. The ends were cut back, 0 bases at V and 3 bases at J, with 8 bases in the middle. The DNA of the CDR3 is TGTGCCAGCAGCCAAGATGGGGGGGCTAATGAAAAACTGTTTTTT. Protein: CASSQDGGANEKLFF.

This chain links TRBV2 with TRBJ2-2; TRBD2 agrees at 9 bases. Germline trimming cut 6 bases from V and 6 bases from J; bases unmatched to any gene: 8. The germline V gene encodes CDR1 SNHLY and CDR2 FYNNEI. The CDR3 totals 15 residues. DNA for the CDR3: TGTGCCAGCAGGGGACTAGCAAAGCGCGCCGGGGAGCTGTTTTTT. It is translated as CASRGLAKRAGELFF.

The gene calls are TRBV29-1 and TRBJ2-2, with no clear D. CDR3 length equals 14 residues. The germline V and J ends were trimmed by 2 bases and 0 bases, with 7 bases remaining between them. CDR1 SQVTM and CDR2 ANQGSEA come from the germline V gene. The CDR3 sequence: CSVESSANTGELFF. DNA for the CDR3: TGCAGCGTTGAAAGTTCAGCGAACACCGGGGAGCTGTTTTTT.

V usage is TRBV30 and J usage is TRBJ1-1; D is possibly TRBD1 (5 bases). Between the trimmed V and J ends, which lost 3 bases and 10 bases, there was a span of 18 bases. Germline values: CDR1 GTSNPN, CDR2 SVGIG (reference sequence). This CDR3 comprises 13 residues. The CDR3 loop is CAWSSRGGTVAFF. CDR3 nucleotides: TGTGCCTGGAGCTCTCGGGGGGGGACGGTAGCTTTCTTT.

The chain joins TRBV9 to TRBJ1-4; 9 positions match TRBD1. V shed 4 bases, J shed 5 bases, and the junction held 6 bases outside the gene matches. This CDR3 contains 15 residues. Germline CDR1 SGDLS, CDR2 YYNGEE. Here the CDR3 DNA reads TGTGCCAGCAGCAGGGGACAGGGAGCAAATGAAAAACTGTTTTTT. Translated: CASSRGQGANEKLFF.

CDR3 residues: CASRTGPQETQYF. The CDR3 region has the DNA TGCGCCAGCCGGACAGGGCCCCAAGAGACCCAGTACTTC. The V gene is TRBV5-1, the J gene TRBJ2-5, with 8 bases aligning to TRBD1. The CDR3 is 13 residues long. The V and J ends lost 7 bases and 1 base, in that order; junction bases with no gene match: 3. The germline V gene has CDR1 SGHRS and CDR2 YFSETQ.

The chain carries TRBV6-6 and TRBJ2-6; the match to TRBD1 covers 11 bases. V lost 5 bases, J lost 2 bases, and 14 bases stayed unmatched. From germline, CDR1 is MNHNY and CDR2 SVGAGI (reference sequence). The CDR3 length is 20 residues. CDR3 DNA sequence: TGTGCCAGCAGTCGTCAGTTGTCCCGGGACAGGGGGACTGGGGCCAACGTCCTGACTTTC. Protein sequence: CASSRQLSRDRGTGANVLTF.

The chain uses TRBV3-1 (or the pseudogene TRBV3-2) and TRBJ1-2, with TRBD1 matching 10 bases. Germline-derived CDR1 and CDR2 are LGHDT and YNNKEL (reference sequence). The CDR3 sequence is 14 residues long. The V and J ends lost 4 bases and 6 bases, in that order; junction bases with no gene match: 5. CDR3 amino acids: CASSRDRGHDGYTF. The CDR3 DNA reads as TGTGCCAGCAGCCGGGACAGGGGTCATGATGGCTACACCTTC.

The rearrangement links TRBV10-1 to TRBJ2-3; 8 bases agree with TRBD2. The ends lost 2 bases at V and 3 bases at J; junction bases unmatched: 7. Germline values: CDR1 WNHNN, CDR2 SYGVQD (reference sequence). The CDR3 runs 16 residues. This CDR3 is CASSEVGGAVTDTQYF. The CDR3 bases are TGCGCCAGCAGTGAGGTCGGGGGGGCAGTGACAGATACGCAGTATTTT.